The rows below give T cell receptor beta chains drawn from one sample of a study of blood T cell repertoires in COVID-19. TCRdb keeps only in-frame clones here, not all; method: immunoSEQ multiplex PCR. The table shows hundreds of thousands of clones, with roughly 90% occurring only once. The specimen sequenced was peripheral blood. Receptors were obtained from a woman between 25 and 40 years old with COVID-19, enrolled during active disease. The CDR3 runs from the conserved cysteine through the conserved F or W. D genes are given only for firm matches. Size tells how often a clone was seen (once, few, many) or the class of an expanded clone, and some rows leave it out.

j_gene,v_gene,abundance,d_gene,CDR3aa,CDR3nt
TRBJ2-1,TRBV6-2/TRBV6-3,-,-,CASSYSLAANEQFF,TGTGCCAGCAGTTACTCTCTTGCGGCTAACGAGCAGTTCTTC
TRBJ2-2,TRBV24-1,-,-,CATSDLPAENTGELFF,TGTGCCACCAGTGATTTGCCGGCGGAAAACACCGGGGAGCTGTTTTTT
TRBJ1-6,TRBV30,few,-,CAWSVRGPNSPLHF,TGTGCCTGGAGTGTACGAGGCCCTAATTCACCCCTCCACTTT
TRBJ2-5,TRBV10-3,-,TRBD1,CAISLTGDETQYF,TGTGCCATCAGCTTAACAGGGGACGAGACCCAGTACTTC
TRBJ2-1,TRBV18,-,-,CASSPPSRGYNEQFF,TGTGCCAGCTCACCACCGAGCCGGGGATACAATGAGCAGTTCTTC
TRBJ2-7,TRBV30,-,TRBD1,CACVATDRVYDEQYF,TGTGCCTGCGTCGCAACGGACAGGGTTTACGACGAGCAGTACTTC
TRBJ2-2,TRBV6-1,-,TRBD2,CASSEARLAGTRTGELFF,TGTGCCAGCAGTGAAGCAAGACTAGCGGGGACACGGACCGGGGAGCTGTTTTTT
TRBJ2-3,TRBV5-6,-,TRBD2,CASSLGLAGALDTQYF,TGTGCCAGCAGCTTGGGCCTAGCGGGAGCGCTGGATACGCAGTATTTT
TRBJ1-5,TRBV21-1,once,-,CASFPPRGESNQPQHF,TGTGCCAGCTTCCCACCCCGGGGGGAGAGCAATCAGCCCCAGCATTTT
TRBJ1-1,TRBV5-1,-,TRBD1,CASSLGDRGPNTEAFF,TGCGCCAGCAGCTTGGGGGACAGGGGCCCGAACACTGAAGCTTTCTTT
TRBJ2-7,TRBV28,-,TRBD2,CASSLVTAGVHVQYF,TGTGCCAGCAGTTTGGTTACAGCGGGAGTCCATGTGCAGTACTTC
TRBJ2-3,TRBV5-1,-,TRBD2,CASSPTSGGRPDTQYF,TGCGCCAGCAGCCCCACGAGCGGGGGGCGCCCAGATACGCAGTATTTT
TRBJ1-6,TRBV18,-,-,CASSLTGRESPLHF,TGTGCCAGCTCACTCACAGGCAGAGAGTCACCCCTCCACTTT
TRBJ2-1,TRBV7-2,-,-,CASSSPTIANEQFF,TGTGCCAGCAGCTCTCCAACCATAGCCAATGAGCAGTTCTTC
TRBJ2-7,TRBV9,-,-,CASSVGGGPNYEQYF,TGTGCCAGCAGCGTAGGTGGAGGGCCCAACTACGAGCAGTACTTC
TRBJ1-2,TRBV19,-,-,CASSITPVNYGYTF,TGTGCCAGTAGTATAACCCCAGTTAACTATGGCTACACCTTC
TRBJ2-3,TRBV7-9,-,TRBD2,CASSLASGLSTDTQYF,TGTGCCAGCAGCTTAGCTAGCGGGCTTAGCACAGATACGCAGTATTTT
TRBJ2-2,TRBV2,-,-,CASSDPRVTGELFF,TGTGCCAGCAGTGACCCCAGGGTCACCGGGGAGCTGTTTTTT
TRBJ2-2,TRBV9,-,TRBD2,CASNLGSGIRAGELFF,TGTGCCAGCAACCTAGGGAGCGGGATTCGGGCCGGGGAGCTGTTTTTT
TRBJ2-1,TRBV10-2,-,-,CASSESSAASSYNEQFF,TGCGCCAGCAGTGAGTCTTCCGCGGCCAGCTCCTACAATGAGCAGTTCTTC
TRBJ2-3,TRBV19,-,-,CASSIFTDTQYF,TGTGCCAGTAGTATCTTCACAGATACGCAGTATTTT
TRBJ2-2,TRBV30,-,TRBD2,CAWSVLAGGTGELFF,TGTGCCTGGAGTGTACTAGCGGGAGGCACCGGGGAGCTGTTTTTT
TRBJ1-6,TRBV28,-,-,CASSSLREGYNSPLHF,TGTGCCAGCAGTTCCCTCCGAGAGGGCTATAATTCACCCCTCCACTTT
TRBJ2-7,TRBV6-5,-,TRBD1,CASHRDRVSEQYF,TGTGCCAGCCACCGGGACAGGGTTTCCGAGCAGTACTTC
TRBJ2-2,TRBV2,-,TRBD2,CASSLAGPNTGELFF,TGTGCCAGCTCTCTAGCGGGACCTAACACCGGGGAGCTGTTTTTT
TRBJ2-7,TRBV2,few,-,CASRTDRYEQYF,TGTGCCAGCAGGACAGACCGCTACGAGCAGTACTTC
TRBJ2-1,TRBV30,-,-,CAWSARIWTGGVQFF,TGTGCCTGGAGCGCCCGGATTTGGACAGGCGGGGTGCAGTTCTTC
TRBJ2-6,TRBV4-1,few,-,CASSHPRPQVSGANVLTF,TGCGCCAGCAGCCATCCACGACCACAGGTCTCTGGGGCCAACGTCCTGACTTTC
TRBJ1-1,TRBV6-5,few,TRBD1,CASKTGATEAFF,TGTGCCAGCAAAACAGGGGCCACTGAAGCTTTCTTT
TRBJ2-3,TRBV4-1,-,TRBD2,CASRLLAGVADTQYF,TGCGCCAGCAGGCTACTAGCGGGAGTCGCAGATACGCAGTATTTT
TRBJ1-6,TRBV19,-,TRBD1,CASSILDRDSPLHF,TGTGCCAGTAGTATACTGGACAGGGATTCACCCCTCCACTTT
TRBJ1-2,TRBV15,-,-,CATSRAGRGYTF,TGTGCCACCAGCAGAGCAGGGCGTGGCTACACCTTC
TRBJ2-3,TRBV7-9,-,TRBD1,CASSPTGVGKADTQYF,TGTGCCAGCAGCCCGACAGGGGTGGGGAAGGCAGATACGCAGTATTTT
TRBJ1-1,TRBV18,few,-,CASSYDRKNTEAFF,TGTGCCAGCTCCTACGACAGGAAGAACACTGAAGCTTTCTTT
TRBJ2-5,TRBV5-6,few,-,CASRLGAWETQYF,TGTGCCAGCAGGTTGGGGGCATGGGAGACCCAGTACTTC
TRBJ1-5,TRBV19,once,TRBD1,CASTPTGSNQPQHF,TGTGCCAGTACCCCGACAGGGAGCAATCAGCCCCAGCATTTT
TRBJ2-7,TRBV19,-,TRBD2,CASSISGSSFEQYF,TGTGCCAGTAGTATCAGCGGGAGCTCTTTCGAGCAGTACTTC
TRBJ2-5,TRBV5-1,once,TRBD1,CASSHGTGKAQYF,TGCGCCAGCAGCCACGGGACAGGGAAGGCCCAGTACTTC
TRBJ1-1,TRBV28,-,TRBD1,CASTTGETEAFF,TGTGCCAGTACCACAGGGGAAACTGAAGCTTTCTTT
TRBJ2-2,TRBV9,-,TRBD1,CASGDRGQVGELFF,TGTGCCAGCGGGGACAGGGGGCAAGTCGGGGAGCTGTTTTTT
TRBJ2-7,TRBV5-1,-,TRBD2,CASSHTSGVEGYEQYF,TGCGCCAGCAGCCACACTAGCGGGGTAGAGGGCTACGAGCAGTACTTC
TRBJ2-1,TRBV7-2,once,-,CASSFVQDEQFF,TGTGCCAGCAGCTTTGTTCAGGATGAGCAGTTCTTC
TRBJ2-7,TRBV9,-,TRBD2,CASSRTGGPYEQYF,TGTGCCAGCAGTCGAACGGGAGGGCCGTACGAGCAGTACTTC
TRBJ1-5,TRBV5-6,-,-,CASSKTGDNQPQHF,TGTGCCAGCAGCAAGACCGGGGACAATCAGCCCCAGCATTTT
TRBJ1-2,TRBV7-2,-,-,CASSLALGRYTF,TGTGCCAGCAGCTTAGCGCTTGGGCGCTACACCTTC
TRBJ2-3,TRBV4-2,-,TRBD2,CASSQDGSGKDTQYF,TGTGCCAGCAGCCAAGATGGGAGCGGGAAGGATACGCAGTATTTT
TRBJ2-5,TRBV7-9,-,-,CASSLARGGLAPKETQYF,TGTGCCAGCAGCTTAGCGCGGGGCGGCCTAGCCCCCAAAGAGACCCAGTACTTC
TRBJ2-7,TRBV29-1,-,TRBD1,CSARDRVTYEQYF,TGCAGCGCCAGGGACAGGGTTACCTACGAGCAGTACTTC
TRBJ1-6,TRBV6-5,-,-,CASSIGTTYNSPLHF,TGTGCCAGCAGTATTGGGACAACATATAATTCACCCCTCCACTTT
TRBJ2-1,TRBV29-1,-,-,CSVDYYNEQFF,TGCAGCGTTGATTACTACAATGAGCAGTTCTTC
TRBJ1-2,TRBV4-3,once,-,CASSQDSGFSNYGYTF,TGCGCCAGCAGCCAAGATTCGGGGTTCTCTAACTATGGCTACACCTTC
TRBJ1-2,TRBV11-2,-,TRBD1,CASGEGTGNPAEGYTF,TGTGCCAGTGGGGAAGGGACAGGGAATCCTGCGGAGGGCTACACCTTC
TRBJ2-7,TRBV28,-,TRBD1,CAITGAYEQYF,TGTGCGATAACAGGGGCCTACGAGCAGTACTTC